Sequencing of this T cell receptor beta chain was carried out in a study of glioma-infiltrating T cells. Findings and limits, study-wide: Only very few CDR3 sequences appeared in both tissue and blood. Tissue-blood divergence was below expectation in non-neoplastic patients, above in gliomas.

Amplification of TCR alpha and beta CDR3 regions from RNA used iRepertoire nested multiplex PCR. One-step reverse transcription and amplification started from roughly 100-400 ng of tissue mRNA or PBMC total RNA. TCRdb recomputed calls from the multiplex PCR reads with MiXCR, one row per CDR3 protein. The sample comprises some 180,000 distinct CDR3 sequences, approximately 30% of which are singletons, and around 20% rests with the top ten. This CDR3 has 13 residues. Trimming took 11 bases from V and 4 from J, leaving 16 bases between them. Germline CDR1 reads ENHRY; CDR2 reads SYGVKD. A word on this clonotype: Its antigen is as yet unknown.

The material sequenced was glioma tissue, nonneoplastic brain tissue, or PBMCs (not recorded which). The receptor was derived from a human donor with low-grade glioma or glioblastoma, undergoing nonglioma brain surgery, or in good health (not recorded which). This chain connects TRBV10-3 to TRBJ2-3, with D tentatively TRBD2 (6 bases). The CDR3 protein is CASEGQRADTQYF. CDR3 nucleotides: TGTGCCTCGGAGGGGCAGCGAGCAGATACGCAGTATTTT.